This section outlines one T cell receptor (beta chain) sequence together with its context. This sample is part of a study of cytomegalovirus exposure and HLA in healthy donors. Primers included in the PCR were 60 Vbeta and 13 Jbeta primers. The repertoire was sequenced with immunoSEQ multiplex PCR; TCRdb's copy has only in-frame clones and lacks some. The top ten hold more than 3% of the sample, which has roughly 150,000 clones, nearly 85% seen once. CDR1 SGHNT and CDR2 YYREEE come from the germline V gene (reference sequence). The CDR3 spans 16 residues. Trimming stripped 4 bases from V and 4 bases from J, with 18 bases between.

The sequencing input was PBMCs. The chain uses TRBV5-4 and TRBJ2-1, with a weak D call TRBD1 (6 bases). This TCR derives from a male donor in good health and CMV-seronegative. The CDR3 here is CASSGRPTGQYNEQFF. Here the CDR3 DNA reads TGTGCCAGCAGCGGGCGCCCGACAGGACAATACAATGAGCAGTTCTTC.